This is a list of T cell receptor beta chains from one sample in a study of OX40 agonist ivuxolimab in advanced cancers. Assay used: immunoSEQ multiplex PCR; TCRdb lists only in-frame clones, some missing. Among 99,000 or so clones listed, 90% to 95% were seen once. Here the sequenced sample was CD4+ or CD8+ T cells sorted from blood, taken in a trial of the OX40 agonist ivuxolimab. Receptors were obtained from an adult with an advanced solid tumor such as melanoma, head and neck, liver or kidney cancer. Each CDR3 is given with its conserved first and last residue. D genes are given only for firm matches. Not every row has a clone size; where given, it reads once, few, many or a size class.

V	D	size	J	CDR3	DNA
TRBV28	TRBD1	NA	TRBJ1-5	CASSLGATGAGQPQHF	TGTGCCAGCAGTTTGGGAGCGACAGGGGCGGGTCAGCCCCAGCATTTT
TRBV5-1	NA	NA	TRBJ1-5	CASSLGVGLGQPQHF	TGCGCCAGCAGCCTCGGGGTGGGGCTGGGGCAGCCCCAGCATTTT
TRBV7-9	NA	NA	TRBJ1-3	CASPPYGGQVGNTIYF	TGTGCCAGCCCCCCTTATGGAGGGCAAGTTGGAAACACCATATATTTT
TRBV5-1	TRBD1	NA	TRBJ2-5	CASSSAQGAETQYF	TGCGCCAGCAGCTCCGCTCAGGGGGCAGAGACCCAGTACTTC
TRBV5-1	NA	NA	TRBJ1-2	CASSFTGLYGYTF	TGCGCCAGCAGCTTTACAGGATTATATGGCTACACCTTC
TRBV6-5	TRBD1	NA	TRBJ1-5	CASRPGGINQPQHF	TGTGCCAGCAGACCAGGGGGGATCAATCAGCCCCAGCATTTT
TRBV5-1	NA	NA	TRBJ2-3	CASMPAWGGADTQYF	TGCGCCAGCATGCCCGCCTGGGGTGGGGCAGATACGCAGTATTTT
TRBV7-9	NA	few	TRBJ1-1	CASSFDVNTEAFF	TGTGCCAGCAGTTTTGATGTGAACACTGAAGCTTTCTTT
TRBV29-1	TRBD1	NA	TRBJ1-1	CSVVLWASGGTEAFF	TGCAGCGTTGTATTGTGGGCGTCAGGGGGTACTGAAGCTTTCTTT
TRBV5-4	TRBD2	NA	TRBJ2-1	CASSWGGRGSYNEQFF	TGTGCCAGCAGCTGGGGCGGGAGAGGCTCCTACAATGAGCAGTTCTTC
TRBV25-1	NA	NA	TRBJ2-2	CASSDGRESRELFF	TGTGCCAGCAGTGATGGACGTGAGAGCCGGGAGCTGTTTTTT